The T cell receptor (beta chain) under discussion was sequenced for a study of cytomegalovirus exposure and HLA in healthy donors (dated by TCRdb to the late 2010s). The study in broad terms: According to an earlier analysis of around 600 of the donors, 200 million or so T cells yielded 90 million to 130 million unique TCR beta sequences and around 300 Gb of sequence data. Rather than drawing on any new phenotypic data, the later analysis identified candidate immune exposures from TCR beta sequences and the way those sequences occurred across donors. In an earlier analysis of 587 of the donors, high-throughput TCR beta sequencing was used to judge whether each TCR beta V gene segment behaved as functional or pseudogenic. HLA typing included class I and class II loci at four-digit resolution. Besides the first cohort of roughly 640 subjects, a separate validation cohort made up of 95 to 150 different subjects was used. The study profiled the T cell repertoires of 500 to 800 subjects by immunosequencing and related them to cytomegalovirus serostatus. Donor age, sex, ethnicity and CMV serostatus were compiled together with the repertoire data. A later analysis re-examined previously published TCR beta repertoires from 610 or so donors and added high-resolution HLA genotyping to investigate patterns of TCR occurrence. Among approximately 370 genotyped donors of the cohort, an average of around 220,000 unique TCR beta nucleotide sequences was sequenced per donor, of which about 19% were non-productive. Roughly 5 DR-DQ haplotypes were handled as single units for association and clustering, since linkage in the cohort was strong. Typing coverage differed by locus: A, B, C, DRB1 and DQB1 were typed in about 620-640 donors, DQA1 in roughly 510, DPA1 in around 600, and DPB1 in 400 to 480. The study aimed to test whether cataloging public T cell receptors could reveal signatures of past pathogen exposure. An early release that covered about 640 HLA-typed donors contained about 290 gigabases of sequencing data and 65 million to 100 million unique TCR sequences. Every discovery cohort repertoire had been produced on one sequencing platform. Of the roughly 410 genotyped donors, 81% were placed in the genetic ancestry cluster associated with self-reported Caucasian donors. A later genetic analysis used genome-wide SNP genotypes for about 65% of the roughly 700 donors, treating that subset as a discovery cohort. To predict cytomegalovirus infection status, the study combined high-throughput TCR immunosequencing, statistical association of individual TCRs with disease status, and machine learning.

The germline V gene sets CDR1 to SGDLS and CDR2 to YYNGEE. Trimming at the junction amounts to 4 bases on V and 5 bases on J, and the germline ends lie 19 bases apart. There are 15 amino acids in the CDR3, from cysteine to phenylalanine inclusive. Only the CDR3 DNA stays, 45 bases, in frame from base 1. The cohort was made up of approximately 670 healthy bone marrow donors. Cohort members were all nominally healthy when sampled, although unrecorded immune exposures were likely present. The donor was CMV seronegative and belonged to the group of several hundred seronegative cohort members. Each donor provided a peripheral blood sample, and peripheral blood mononuclear cells were used for TCR beta sequencing. The Qiagen DNeasy Blood Extraction Kit was used to extract genomic DNA from the blood cell samples. What the work shows at the level of the full study, not this receptor alone: Broadly in line with IMGT annotations, most TCR beta V segments showed up in productive rearrangements about 90% or about 30% of the time in an earlier analysis of about 500 of the donors. The study listed approximately 150 TCR beta chains as associated with cytomegalovirus. In a later genetic analysis, a missense DCLRE1C variant was associated with V-gene and J-gene trimming of TCR beta chains, and the association was replicated in an independent cohort. In a later analysis, HLA-associated TCR beta chains showed more clonal expansion and lower generation probabilities than non-associated chains that were equally common. A cluster of highly shared sequence variants was judged likely to be a technical artifact of the sequencing pipeline. HLA typing was unavailable for some donors at each locus, so association tests used only the typed subset. When HLA alleles, especially DR and DQ, strongly co-occurred, TCR associations were difficult to assign to individual alleles. The only immune exposure information available for the cohort was CMV serostatus. The earlier analysis of approximately 540 of the donors excluded about 16 rarely observed V segments, including chromosome 9 orphons, because counts were too low. According to a later genetic analysis, donors in an Asian-associated ancestry cluster had fewer N-insertions in productive TCRs than the approximately 650-donor mean. In vitro tests confirmed that three of the cytomegalovirus-associated TCR beta chains recognize cytomegalovirus antigens. According to a later analysis, TCR association rates differed among HLA loci, with DRB1 alleles showing the most associated TCRs and HLA-C alleles showing the fewest. Presence/absence analyses assumed roughly uniform sequencing depth across donors, an assumption that may not hold. Across donors, most TCR sequences were observed very rarely, whereas some public TCRs were present in many individuals. A further reported finding was that TCR beta sequences accurately predicted the HLA-A and HLA-B alleles for most subjects in the first cohort. Cytomegalovirus status was reported to be diagnosed by the classifier with high specificity and sensitivity in both the original and validation cohorts. Some IMGT-functional V segments, including TRBV6-2 and TRBV6-3, could not be distinguished by the 87-base-pair reads and were therefore excluded. In a later analysis, several top co-occurrence clusters were reported to appear linked to parvovirus B19, influenza, CMV and Epstein-Barr virus. According to a later analysis, most CMV-associated TCR beta chains appeared to be HLA-restricted, and the HLA associations seemed to be driven largely by CMV exposure. Linkage disequilibrium might explain the correlated functional status among segregating V segments, but an unknown experimental factor could not be excluded. In a later analysis, 16,951 TCR beta sequences were associated with specific HLA alleles at a false discovery rate of 0.05. In this cohort, only TCR beta chains were sequenced, and detectable features were limited by the absence of alpha or paired-chain data. It was suggested by the authors that the approach could potentially be generalized to other disease states and immunological phenotypes.

The method behind the library was the immunoSEQ multiplex PCR assay. For the multiplex PCR, a mixture combining 60 forward primers for TCR Vbeta segments and 13 reverse primers for TCR Jbeta segments was used. The CDR3 region of rearranged TCR beta genes was amplified from genomic DNA with a multiplex PCR assay. The amplified TCR beta libraries were sequenced on the Illumina HiSeq System as 87-base-pair reads. In the paper's pipeline: A later analysis tallied some 79 million unique TCR beta chains across the 666 repertoires, and around 10 million of those chains were shared by two or more donors. Raw reads were error-corrected and collapsed into unique sequences with a nearest-neighbor algorithm that merged closely related sequences to remove PCR and sequencing errors. CDR3 sequences were aligned to IMGT reference sequences to assign V, D and J gene segments. For a sequence to be retained, a match of at least six nucleotides to both a V gene segment and a J gene segment was required. Rearrangements were called productive when the CDR3 lacked stop codons and stayed in frame with V and J; all others were non-productive. Following IMGT convention, CDR3 was defined as the stretch from the second conserved V-encoded cysteine to the conserved J-encoded phenylalanine. The earlier analysis of about 640 of the donors excluded any sequence lacking an unambiguous match to a single V gene segment. An earlier analysis of several hundred of the donors called V segments functional above 56.7% productive rearrangements and segregating when the between-donor standard deviation exceeded 5%. A statistical classification framework was built to diagnose cytomegalovirus status from the catalog of TCR beta chain sequences. V and J gene assignment, in a later analysis, came from comparing TCR nucleotide sequences with IMGT/GENE-DB human TR gene sequences. A later analysis assigned CDR3 sequences and most-parsimonious VDJ recombination scenarios with the TCRdist pipeline. A later analysis defined each TCR beta chain by its CDR3 amino acid sequence plus V-gene family, and excluded reads lacking a unique V-gene family. In a later analysis, 450 to 600 highly shared, low-generation-probability nucleotide sequences were removed to address suspected cross-contamination and a sequencing artifact. In a later analysis, a clonal expansion index was calculated for each public chain from normalized within-repertoire ranks of inferred template counts. Generation probabilities in a later analysis came from a VDJ recombination model fitted to out-of-frame rearrangements, and those results were checked against IGoR. A later analysis scored TCR-TCR, TCR-HLA and TCR-CMV co-occurrence with hypergeometric tests, applying a repertoire-size bias correction to TCR pairs. A later analysis estimated false discovery rates by permuting HLA or CMV assignments 20 times. In a later analysis, co-occurring TCRs were grouped with DBSCAN, and TCRdist sequence similarity was added when clustering was performed within HLA-allele-positive subsets. For co-occurrence clustering, repertoires with fewer than 30,000 or more than 120,000 public chains were excluded, along with roughly 5 repertoires with anomalous nucleotide sharing. The immuneACCESS repertoire file appears here via TCRdb, limited to in-frame rearrangements. These files lack a portion of the clones; in checked studies, under half of the deficit traces to unresolved V genes, and the cause of the others is not known. The V and J calls and clone size are taken from that table; D and trimming were inferred from the DNA. For this sample the table gives 95,000 to 150,000 clones, of which more than 60% were detected only once. In total, the top ten clones hold around 3.9% of the sample.

Turning to this clone: This clone's antigen is unknown. The input lacks base qualities; no much larger clone sits a single base away.

Input material: PBMCs. The chain uses TRBV9 and TRBJ2-7, with TRBD2 as a weak D call on 6 bases. The sequence came from a woman aged 35 to 49 in good health and CMV-seronegative. Here is the DNA: TGTGCCAGCAGCCCCGGGAGTGGGGGAATCGACGAGCAGTACTTC. Its product reads: CASSPGSGGIDEQYF. The entire variable domain, with the stretches around the CDR3 drawn from the reference TRBV9 and TRBJ2-7 proteins, is DSGVTQTPKHLITATGQRVTLRCSPRSGDLSVYWYQQSLDQGLQFLIQYYNGEERAKGNILERFSAQQFPDLHSELNLSSLELGDSALYFCASSPGSGGIDEQYFGPGTRLTVT.